This passage covers 26 T cell receptor beta chains from one sample sequenced in a study of CD8 T cells in ankylosing spondylitis. TCRdb re-derived calls from the 5' RACE reads in MiXCR, one entry per CDR3 protein. The sample holds 300,000 to 350,000 distinct CDR3 sequences; about 20% are singletons and the top ten take approximately 3.7%. The specimen sequenced was blood, either unsorted or a sorted T cell fraction (not recorded which). These receptors came from a female donor with ankylosing spondylitis or in good health (not recorded which).

As concerns this clonotype: A much bigger clone sits one base away, suggesting this may be a read error. The rearrangement joins TRBV20-1 to TRBJ2-5; no reliable D call. Germline values: CDR1 DFQATT, CDR2 SNEGSKA (reference sequence). The CDR3 loop spans 13 amino acids. CDR3 loop: CSARDRLVWAQNF. The CDR3 DNA reads as TGCAGTGCTAGAGATAGGCTGGTGTGGGCCCAGAACTTC.

V and J are TRBV14 and TRBJ2-3; D gene ambiguous. The CDR3 extends over 12 amino acids. Germline V CDR1 and CDR2: SGHDN, FVKESK. V gave up 4 bases and J gave up 7 bases, with 9 bases separating them. The CDR3 region is CASSPGPHTQYF. CDR3 coding DNA: TGTGCCAGCAGCCCGGGCCCCCATACGCAGTATTTT. Full variable domain (rest looked up from reference TRBV14 and TRBJ2-3): EAGVTQFPSHSVIEKGQTVTLRCDPISGHDNLYWYRRVMGKEIKFLLHFVKESKQDESGMPNNRFLAERTGGTYSTLKVQPAELEDSGVYFCASSPGPHTQYFGPGTRLTVL.

This clonotype was observed a handful of times. The J gene is TRBJ2-3, the V gene TRBV13, with a weak D call TRBD2 (6 bases). The CDR3 extends over 15 amino acids. Germline V lookup: CDR1 PRHDT, CDR2 FYEKMQ (reference sequence). V dropped 6 bases and J dropped 2 bases, with 15 bases sitting between them. The DNA of the CDR3 is TGTGCCAGCAGTTTCCGGAGCGGGTACACAGATACGCAGTATTTT. Translating it yields CASSFRSGYTDTQYF.

This clonotype was recorded a few times. The V call is TRBV27, the J call TRBJ2-1; 10 bases map to TRBD1. The CDR3 contains 15 residues. Trimming took 5 bases from V and 7 from J; bases not matched to a gene: 8. The germline gives CDR1 MNHEY, CDR2 SMNVEV (reference sequence). The CDR3 spells CASSPWTGGRNEQFF. The DNA for the CDR3 is TGTGCCAGCAGTCCTTGGACAGGGGGTAGGAATGAGCAGTTCTTC.

This clonotype was counted only a few times. The gene calls are TRBV20-1 and TRBJ2-3, with D perhaps TRBD2 (6 bases). Between the trimmed V and J ends, which lost 3 bases and 5 bases, there was a span of 6 bases. The CDR3 has 11 residues. Germline CDR1 and CDR2: DFQATT and SNEGSKA (reference sequence). The CDR3 spells CSASGRDTQYF. The CDR3 DNA follows: TGCAGTGCTAGCGGGAGAGATACGCAGTATTTT.

The rearrangement links TRBV12-3 or TRBV12-4 to TRBJ1-5; D might be TRBD1 (5 bases). The length of the CDR3 is 15 residues. The V gene lost 3 bases and the J gene lost 4 bases, with 13 bases spanning the gap. CDR3 protein: CASSLLLGTNQPQHF. CDR3 sequence (DNA): TGTGCCAGCAGTTTGTTATTAGGGACTAATCAGCCCCAGCATTTT.

This clonotype was detected many times. The chain's CDR3 is CASGQGSTVNTEAFF. Here the CDR3 DNA reads TGTGCCAGCGGTCAGGGGTCGACGGTGAACACTGAAGCTTTCTTT. The chain couples TRBV28 to TRBJ1-1; D possibly corresponds to TRBD1 (6 bases). The CDR3 spans 15 residues. V shed 8 bases and J shed 0 bases, with 16 bases lying between them. Germline values: CDR1 MDHEN, CDR2 SYDVKM.

This clonotype was observed many times. CDR3 in amino acids: CASSSDGSTQYF. CDR3 DNA sequence: TGTGCCAGCAGCTCCGATGGAAGCACGCAGTATTTT. The V call is TRBV7-2, the J call TRBJ2-3; D is unresolved. Trimming pared 4 bases from V and 9 bases from J, leaving 11 bases between. This CDR3 region has 12 residues. Per germline, CDR1 SGHTA and CDR2 FQGNSA.

The sample holds many counts of this clonotype. The V gene is TRBV6-5, the J gene TRBJ2-1, with D tentatively TRBD1 or TRBD2 (6 bases each). The CDR3 is 15 amino acids. CDR1 and CDR2 from the germline V gene are MNHEY and SVGAGI. Between the trimmed V and J ends, which lost 4 bases and 3 bases, there was a span of 13 bases. CDR3 protein: CASSFGGGHYNEQFF. The CDR3 DNA follows: TGTGCCAGCAGTTTCGGAGGGGGGCACTACAATGAGCAGTTCTTC.

V usage is TRBV7-2 and J usage is TRBJ2-7; D may be TRBD1 (5 bases). CDR3 length: 14 amino acids. Between the trimmed V and J ends, which lost 1 base and 6 bases, there was a span of 13 bases. Germline CDR1 reads SGHTA; CDR2 reads FQGNSA. The CDR3 spells CASSLGEIRGEQYF. CDR3 nucleotides: TGTGCCAGCAGCTTAGGCGAGATAAGGGGCGAGCAGTACTTC.

CDR3 coding DNA: TGTGCCAGCAGCCTCGCCGCTGGTCCTAGCTATACTATGAACACTGAAGCTTTCTTT. Translation: CASSLAAGPSYTMNTEAFF. This chain links TRBV11-1 with TRBJ1-1; no clear D gene. V lost 5 bases and J 0 bases, leaving 25 bases between the germline ends. Per the germline V gene, CDR1 is SGHAT and CDR2 is FQDESV (reference sequence). The CDR3 has 19 amino acids.

Ten or more counts support this clonotype. The V call is TRBV10-3, the J call TRBJ1-5; 8 bases line up with TRBD1. This CDR3 has 14 residues. In germline, CDR1 is ENHRY, CDR2 SYGVKD. V lost 4 bases to trimming and J lost 3 bases; unmatched junction nucleotides: 2. CDR3 DNA: TGTGCCATCAGTGTGGACAGGGACAATCAGCCCCAGCATTTT. Protein: CAISVDRDNQPQHF.

This clonotype has a handful of counts. The rearrangement uses TRBV7-2 and TRBJ2-3, with unresolved D. Between the trimmed V and J ends, which lost 4 bases and 7 bases, there was a span of 12 bases. From germline, CDR1 is SGHTA and CDR2 FQGNSA. CDR3 size: 13 residues. The CDR3 reads CASSSLSRNTQYF. In nucleotides, the CDR3 is TGTGCCAGCAGCTCCCTCTCGAGGAATACGCAGTATTTT.

In this sample, this clonotype turned up a few times. The chain uses TRBV9 and TRBJ2-1; 7 bases map to TRBD2. Trimming removed 2 bases from V and 5 bases from J; junction bases left unmatched: 7. In germline, CDR1 is SGDLS, CDR2 YYNGEE. This CDR3 has 15 residues. For the CDR3, the DNA is TGTGCCAGCAGCGTCGTACCTAGCGGCCACAATGAGCAGTTCTTC. It yields the protein CASSVVPSGHNEQFF.

The chain recombines TRBV5-6 with TRBJ1-1, with D hard to call. The CDR3 is 14 residues long. V shed 1 base and J shed 4 bases, with 11 bases lying between them. Germline V gene data show CDR1 as SGHDT and CDR2 as YYEEEE. CDR3 coding DNA: TGTGCCAGCAGCTTGATCGAGTTTGCCACTGAAGCTTTCTTT. As protein: CASSLIEFATEAFF.

The DNA for the CDR3 is TGCAGTGATAGGGGGGGCGGAGTCGACACCGGGGAGCTGTTTTTT. Translated: CSDRGGGVDTGELFF. The rearrangement joins TRBV20-1 to TRBJ2-2; D is perhaps TRBD2 (7 bases). Per the germline V gene, CDR1 is DFQATT and CDR2 is SNEGSKA (reference sequence). The CDR3 runs 15 residues. Trimming shortened V by 7 bases and J by 3 bases, and 18 bases separated the two germline ends.

Only a few counts were recorded for this clonotype. This rearrangement joins TRBV7-2 to TRBJ2-5; D gene unclear. V lost 5 bases and J 5 bases, leaving 12 bases between the germline ends. There are 13 residues in the CDR3. CDR1 and CDR2 from the germline V gene are SGHTA and FQGNSA. DNA of the CDR3: TGTGCCAGCAGCATGGCCCGGCGGGAGACCCAGTACTTC. This translates into CASSMARRETQYF.

The chain is built from TRBV5-1 and TRBJ2-1; 11 bases map to TRBD2. Germline loops: CDR1 SGHRS, CDR2 YFSETQ. V lost 6 bases to trimming and J lost 5 bases; unmatched junction nucleotides: 4. This CDR3 is built from 14 residues. This CDR3 is CASKGTSGHNEQFF. The DNA for the CDR3 is TGCGCCAGCAAAGGGACTAGCGGCCACAATGAGCAGTTCTTC.

This clonotype occurred a few times. This sequence joins TRBV11-2 and TRBJ2-5, with 10 positions matching TRBD2. The J segment lost 9 bases and the V segment lost 7 bases, leaving 8 bases of the junction unmatched. The CDR3 is 13 amino acids. Looked up from germline, CDR1 is SGHAT and CDR2 is FQNNGV. The CDR3 here is CASTGTSVKAQYF. The CDR3 nucleotides are TGTGCCAGCACCGGGACTAGCGTTAAGGCCCAGTACTTC. Looking up the rest from reference TRBV11-2 and TRBJ2-5 gives the full variable domain: EAGVAQSPRYKIIEKRQSVAFWCNPISGHATLYWYQQILGQGPKLLIQFQNNGVVDDSQLPKDRFSAERLKGVDSTLKIQPAKLEDSAVYLCASTGTSVKAQYFGPGTRLLVL.

This rearrangement joins TRBV5-1 to TRBJ2-3, with D possibly being TRBD1 (6 bases). With 4 bases removed from V and 4 bases from J, the gap between germline ends came to 13 bases. The CDR3 sequence is 14 residues long. Germline lookup yields CDR1 SGHRS and CDR2 YFSETQ. The CDR3 sequence: CASSLRTASDTQYF. For the CDR3, the DNA is TGCGCCAGCAGCCTAAGGACAGCCTCAGATACGCAGTATTTT.

This clonotype was counted only a few times. The chain employs TRBV20-1 and TRBJ2-7, with 11 bases lining up with TRBD2. The CDR3 totals 14 residues. The V gene's germline CDR1 is DFQATT and CDR2 SNEGSKA (reference sequence). J gave up 6 bases and V 4 bases, and 8 bases lay outside the gene matches. The CDR3 region has the DNA TGCAGTGCTATCCCTAGCGGGAGGAGAGGCGAGCAGTACTTC. It specifies CSAIPSGRRGEQYF.

The chain links TRBV20-1 to TRBJ2-7; D might be TRBD2 (5 bases). From germline, CDR1 is DFQATT and CDR2 SNEGSKA (reference sequence). V was cut by 4 bases and J by 3 bases, with 16 bases left in between. This CDR3 has 14 amino acids. The CDR3 reads CSATGPWELYEQYF. The DNA of the CDR3 is TGCAGTGCTACTGGACCCTGGGAGCTCTACGAGCAGTACTTC.

The chain uses TRBV28 and TRBJ2-1, with TRBD1 matching over 12 bases. The CDR3 is 14 residues long. Unmatched junction bases numbered 1, after V lost 3 bases and J lost 7 bases. Germline V CDR1 and CDR2: MDHEN, SYDVKM. In nucleotides, the CDR3 is TGTGCCAGCAGTTTGGGACAGGGGGCTAATGAGCAGTTCTTC. This sequence encodes CASSLGQGANEQFF.

Only a few counts were recorded for this clonotype. V gene TRBV6-5 combines with J gene TRBJ2-7, with a possible D match to TRBD1 (6 bases). V was cut by 3 bases and J by 1 base, with 7 bases left in between. The CDR3 is 13 amino acids. From germline, CDR1 is MNHEY and CDR2 SVGAGI. In DNA, the CDR3 is TGTGCCAGCAGTTATAGGGGGTCCTACGAGCAGTACTTC. Protein sequence: CASSYRGSYEQYF.

This clonotype was observed a few times. This rearrangement joins TRBV20-1 to TRBJ2-5; either TRBD1 or TRBD2 may supply D (5 bases each). The CDR3 is 14 residues long. The germline V gene has CDR1 DFQATT and CDR2 SNEGSKA (reference sequence). Trimming stripped 0 bases from V and 2 bases from J, with 10 bases between. DNA for the CDR3: TGCAGTGCTAGAGATCCCGGGGCTCAAGAGACCCAGTACTTC. Encoded protein: CSARDPGAQETQYF.

The genes are TRBV14 and TRBJ1-1, with unresolved D. V lost 5 bases and J lost 6, with 13 bases in between. CDR1 SGHDN and CDR2 FVKESK come from the germline V gene. The CDR3 totals 13 residues. The CDR3 spells CASSVRQLAEAFF. In nucleotides, the CDR3 is TGTGCCAGCAGCGTCCGACAATTGGCTGAAGCTTTCTTT.